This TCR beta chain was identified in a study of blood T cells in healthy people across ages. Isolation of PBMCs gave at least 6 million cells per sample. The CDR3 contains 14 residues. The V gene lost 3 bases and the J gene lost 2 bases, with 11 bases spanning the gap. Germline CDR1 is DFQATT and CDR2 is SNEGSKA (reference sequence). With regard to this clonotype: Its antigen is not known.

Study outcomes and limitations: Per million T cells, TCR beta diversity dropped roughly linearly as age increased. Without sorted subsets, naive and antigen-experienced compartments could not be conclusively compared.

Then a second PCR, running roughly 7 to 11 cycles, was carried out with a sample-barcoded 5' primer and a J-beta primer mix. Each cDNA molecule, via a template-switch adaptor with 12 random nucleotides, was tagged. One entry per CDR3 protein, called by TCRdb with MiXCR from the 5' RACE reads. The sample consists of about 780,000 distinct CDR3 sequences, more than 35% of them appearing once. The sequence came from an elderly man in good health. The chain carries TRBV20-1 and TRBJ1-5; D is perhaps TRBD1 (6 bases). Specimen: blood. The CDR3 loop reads CSASEQGRNQPQHF. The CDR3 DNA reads TGCAGTGCTAGCGAACAGGGTCGCAATCAGCCCCAGCATTTT.